This TCR beta chain is drawn from a study of T cell changes during pregnancy in multiple sclerosis. Assay: immunoSEQ multiplex PCR; the TCRdb copy retains only in-frame clones and omits some. The table lists some 31,000 clones, 90% of them singletons, with around 0.4% in the top ten. V was clipped by 4 bases and J by 3 bases, with 16 bases between them. Germline CDR1 reads SEHNR; CDR2 reads FQNEAQ (reference sequence). The CDR3 sequence is 17 residues long. This clonotype was obtained from a female donor in good health, enrolled as a control in a pregnancy study. The chain employs TRBV7-9 and TRBJ2-6; maybe TRBD1 (7 bases). Sequencing used CD4+ T cells from peripheral blood mononuclear cells, obtained in the second trimester of pregnancy. The CDR3 spells CASSSPEGALGANVLTF. CDR3 nucleotide sequence: TGTGCCAGCAGCTCCCCGGAGGGGGCGCTTGGGGCCAACGTCCTGACTTTC.